The 14 T cell receptor beta chains presented below share a single source sample, sequenced in a study of Graves' ophthalmopathy and Graves' hyperthyroidism. RNA transcripts were the source from which TCR beta CDR3 regions were amplified. First-round RT-PCR employed HTBI primers, with a second-round multiplex PCR after it. One entry per CDR3 protein results from TCRdb running MiXCR on the multiplex PCR reads. The table includes approximately 500,000 distinct CDR3 sequences, roughly 14% detected once. The sample was blood. These receptors all come from a woman aged 25 to 39 with Graves' ophthalmopathy.

In this sample, this clonotype turned up a few times. The V and J genes are TRBV2 and TRBJ2-7; weak D call: TRBD1 (5 bases). The germline V gene encodes CDR1 SNHLY and CDR2 FYNNEI. Trimming shortened V by 2 bases and J by 0 bases, and 14 bases separated the two germline ends. The CDR3 is 16 amino acids. CDR3: CASSEIRGRSSYEQYF. In DNA, the CDR3 is TGTGCCAGCAGTGAAATTAGGGGCAGGAGCTCCTACGAGCAGTACTTC.

This clonotype appeared a few times. A read error may be the cause here, since a much bigger clone is one base away. The genes are TRBV18 and TRBJ1-1, with D unclear. CDR3 size: 15 residues. The germline gives CDR1 KGHSH, CDR2 LQKENI. CDR3 nucleotide sequence: TGTGCCAGCTCACCACTATTGCAGGTTAACACTGAAGCTTGCTTT. Residues: CASSPLLQVNTEACF.

This clonotype was picked up many times. CDR3 sequence (DNA): TGTGCCAGCAGTTATCCCAGGGTTACGGACCAGCCCCAGCATTTT. Translated: CASSYPRVTDQPQHF. This rearrangement joins TRBV6-2 or TRBV6-3 to TRBJ1-5, with a tentative D call TRBD1 (5 bases). The CDR3 spans 15 residues. Germline V gene data show CDR1 as MNHEY and CDR2 as SVGEGT. V lost 3 bases and J lost 7, with 16 bases in between.

This clonotype was recorded a few times. At one of its ends the junction is not consistent with the germline gene, which may arise from a read error. The gene calls are TRBV11-3 and TRBJ2-4, with 9 bases identical to TRBD1. The CDR3 covers 16 residues. The V gene's germline CDR1 is SGHNT and CDR2 YENEEA. The CDR3 coding sequence is TGTGCCAGCAGCTTGGGACAGGGATTAGCCAAAAACATTAAGTACTTC. Its translation: CASSLGQGLAKNIKYF.

This clonotype was observed many times. The chain couples TRBV29-1 to TRBJ2-5, with 8 bases aligning to TRBD1. The CDR3 has 13 amino acids. Germline lookup yields CDR1 SQVTM and CDR2 ANQGSEA. V trimming: 6 bases; J trimming: 4 bases; junction bases outside the gene matches: 7. The CDR3 sequence is CSVKTGGRETQYF. In nucleotides, the CDR3 is TGCAGCGTAAAAACAGGGGGACGAGAGACCCAGTACTTC.

This clonotype was picked up a small number of times. This rearrangement joins TRBV11-2 to TRBJ2-7, with a possible D match to TRBD2 (5 bases). V was shortened by 7 bases and J by 6 bases, with 25 bases between the two germline ends. CDR1 and CDR2 (germline): SGHAT, FQNNGV. This CDR3 has 16 amino acids. CDR3 bases: TGTGCCAGCACCTTTACCGGAGGACCCCCGTTTGGCGAGCAGTACTTC. It specifies CASTFTGGPPFGEQYF.

The chain recombines TRBV28 with TRBJ2-7; TRBD1 aligns across 7 bases. From germline, CDR1 is MDHEN and CDR2 SYDVKM. Trimming removed 5 bases from V and 0 bases from J; junction bases left unmatched: 7. This CDR3 is 15 amino acids long. CDR3 protein: CASSESGQFSYEQYF. The CDR3, as DNA: TGTGCCAGCAGTGAATCGGGACAGTTCTCCTACGAGCAGTACTTC.

This clonotype was observed at least ten times. This chain uses TRBV7-6 with TRBJ1-5; tentatively, D is TRBD1 (6 bases). Germline CDR1 SGHVS, CDR2 FNYEAQ. V was cut by 0 bases and J by 7 bases, with 13 bases left in between. The CDR3 length is 15 residues. The CDR3 region is CASSLAPGAGQPQHF. The DNA of the CDR3 is TGTGCCAGCAGCTTAGCGCCAGGGGCAGGACAGCCCCAGCATTTT.

V and J are TRBV20-1 and TRBJ1-5, with D uncertain. V was shortened by 3 bases and J by 7 bases, with 13 bases between the two germline ends. Germline assignment: CDR1 DFQATT and CDR2 SNEGSKA (reference sequence). The CDR3 consists of 13 residues. CDR3 DNA: TGCAGTGCTAGTGCCAGAAAGTACCAGCCCCAGCATTTT. Translating it yields CSASARKYQPQHF.

This clonotype was seen ten or more times. The genes are TRBV6-1 and TRBJ1-2; D gene uncertain. Germline values: CDR1 MNHNS, CDR2 SASEGT. The ends were cut back, 2 bases at V and 6 bases at J, with 10 bases in the middle. The CDR3 consists of 13 residues. CDR3 sequence (DNA): TGTGCCAGCAGTGAATTGGATCTCGATGGCTACACCTTC. This gives the protein CASSELDLDGYTF.

Notes on this clonotype: This may be a read error: a much more frequent sequence differs by one nucleotide. The chain is built from TRBV6-1 and TRBJ1-5; D not resolved. The CDR3 has 14 residues. With 11 bases removed from V and 0 bases from J, the gap between germline ends came to 14 bases. Germline V gene data show CDR1 as MNHNS and CDR2 as SASEGT. The CDR3 loop is CAATTGNSNQPQHF. Here the CDR3 DNA reads TGTGCCGCCACTACGGGAAATAGCAATCAGCCCCAGCATTTT.

This clonotype was recorded many times. One end of the junction does not line up with germline, which may come from a read error. The chain joins TRBV6-5 to TRBJ2-7, with D possibly TRBD1 on 5 matching bases. CDR3 length: 14 residues. Per the germline V gene, CDR1 is MNHEY and CDR2 is SVGAGI. Here the CDR3 DNA reads TGTGCCAGCAGTAACTCCTTAGAAAGGGGCGAGCAGTACTTC. This encodes CASSNSLERGEQYF.

This clonotype was observed at least ten times. In DNA, the CDR3 is TGTGCCAGCAGTTTCGTTGCGTTTAGGACAGGCAACACCGGGGAGCTGTTTTTT. Residues: CASSFVAFRTGNTGELFF. This sequence joins TRBV12-3 or TRBV12-4 and TRBJ2-2; 7 bases fit TRBD1. The CDR3 totals 18 residues. V dropped 3 bases and J dropped 2; count of bases not matched to a gene: 12.

This clonotype occurred many times. The V gene is TRBV6-1, the J gene TRBJ2-4; 7 nucleotides line up with TRBD1. Losses at the gene ends were 4 bases for V and 0 bases for J; bases not matched to a gene: 12. Looked up from germline, CDR1 is MNHNS and CDR2 is SASEGT. This CDR3 has 18 amino acids. The CDR3 nucleotides read TGTGCCAGCAGTGCGCGCGGACAGGCGACCCTAGCCAAAAACATTCAGTACTTC. It codes for CASSARGQATLAKNIQYF.